The 30 T cell receptor beta chains in this list originate from one sample, sequenced in a study of molecular identifiers for immune sequencing clone quantification. One entry per CDR3 protein, called by TCRdb with MiXCR from the PCR reads. The sample shows approximately 12,000 distinct CDR3 sequences, roughly 15% of them seen only once. Source material: naive CD8+ T cells from blood, with Jurkat cell RNA spiked in. The subset here: FACS-sorted CD8+CD4-CCR7+CD45RA+ naive T cells. The receptors come from a human donor in good health. Some libraries in this study had Jurkat cell RNA spiked in.

This clonotype was seen repeatedly, ten times or more. The CDR3 spells CASSLVEGGTGQETQYF. In DNA, the CDR3 is TGTGCCAGCAGCTTAGTTGAGGGGGGGACAGGTCAAGAGACCCAGTACTTC. This rearrangement joins TRBV7-9 to TRBJ2-5; TRBD1 is a possible D gene (8 bases). There are 17 residues in the CDR3. V was cut by 1 base and J by 2 bases, with 17 bases left in between. CDR1 and CDR2 (germline): SEHNR, FQNEAQ (reference sequence).

This clonotype is medium-sized by share. The CDR3, as DNA: TGCGCCAGCACTCGCGGACAGGGGAGCCTTGGGGAGACCCAGTACTTC. The encoded protein is CASTRGQGSLGETQYF. V is TRBV5-1 and J is TRBJ2-5, with 9 bases matching TRBD1. The germline gives CDR1 SGHRS, CDR2 YFSETQ. The CDR3 has 16 residues. After removal of 6 bases from V and 5 bases from J, the junction contained 14 bases not matched to a gene.

This clonotype was observed at least ten times. V is TRBV3-1 and J is TRBJ2-3; 10 bases line up with TRBD2. Germline trimming cut 2 bases from V and 2 bases from J; bases unmatched to any gene: 7. The CDR3 has 17 amino acids. The germline V gene encodes CDR1 LGHDT and CDR2 YNNKEL (reference sequence). The CDR3 region has the DNA TGTGCCAGCAGCCAACAATTTGGACTAGCGGACACAGATACGCAGTATTTT. Protein product: CASSQQFGLADTDTQYF.

Relative to its sample, this clonotype is medium-sized (0.01 to 0.1%). The V call is TRBV7-9, the J call TRBJ2-1; no reliable D call. The V and J ends lost 4 bases and 0 bases respectively, with 10 bases between them. The germline V gene encodes CDR1 SEHNR and CDR2 FQNEAQ (reference sequence). The CDR3 has 15 amino acids. The CDR3 sequence: CASSSARSSYNEQFF. The CDR3 region has the DNA TGTGCCAGCAGCTCGGCGCGGAGCTCCTACAATGAGCAGTTCTTC.

This clonotype was observed at least ten times. The V and J genes are TRBV27 and TRBJ2-7; 7 bases fit TRBD2. The V gene end was trimmed by 8 bases and the J gene end by 2 bases; junction bases not matched to a gene: 3. CDR1 is MNHEY, CDR2 SMNVEV, per germline (reference sequence). The CDR3 covers 12 residues. The CDR3 spells CASSAGAYEQYF. Written as DNA, the CDR3 is TGTGCCAGCTCCGCGGGGGCCTACGAGCAGTACTTC.

With regard to this clonotype: A much larger clone sits a single nucleotide away, making a read error possible. This chain uses TRBV19 with TRBJ1-5; D possibly corresponds to TRBD1 (5 bases). This CDR3 has 13 amino acids. Germline lookup yields CDR1 LNHDA and CDR2 SQIVND (reference sequence). Trimming took 10 bases from V and 5 from J, leaving 15 bases between them. CDR3 DNA sequence: TGTGCCACCGCGGGGGGGGGGGATCAGCCCCAGCATTTT. The encoded protein is CATAGGGDQPQHF.

This clonotype has ten or more counts. The chain joins TRBV4-1 to TRBJ1-1; D perhaps matches TRBD1 (5 bases). The germline CDR1 and CDR2 sequences are MGHRA and YSYEKL. The V gene lost 0 bases and the J gene lost 0 bases, with 8 bases spanning the gap. The CDR3 totals 15 residues. The CDR3 region has the DNA TGCGCCAGCAGCCAAGAATGGACAATGAACACTGAAGCTTTCTTT. Protein product: CASSQEWTMNTEAFF.

In its sample, this clonotype was seen many times. V usage is TRBV11-1 and J usage is TRBJ2-3, with no clear D. The CDR3 runs to 13 residues. V was pared by 5 bases and J by 1 base, with 7 bases between. The germline gives CDR1 SGHAT, CDR2 FQDESV (reference sequence). The CDR3 region has the DNA TGTGCCAGCAGCCCCTGGGGCACAGATACGCAGTATTTT. Translating it yields CASSPWGTDTQYF.

By its share, this clonotype is medium-sized (0.01 to 0.1%). The chain has TRBV4-1 and TRBJ2-5; the match to TRBD2 covers 11 bases. The J segment lost 2 bases and the V segment lost 4 bases, leaving 6 bases of the junction unmatched. The CDR3 covers 16 residues. The germline CDR1 and CDR2 sequences are MGHRA and YSYEKL. CDR3 loop: CASSPGRTSGQETQYF. As DNA, the CDR3 is TGCGCCAGCAGCCCCGGACGGACTAGCGGGCAAGAGACCCAGTACTTC.

By share, this clonotype ranks as medium-sized (0.01 to 0.1%). J is TRBJ2-7 and V is TRBV25-1; TRBD2 is a possible D gene (6 bases). V lost 4 bases to trimming and J lost 2 bases, with 12 bases between them. Germline values: CDR1 MGHDK, CDR2 SYGVNS. CDR3 length equals 14 residues. The CDR3: CASSGGDGPYEQYF. DNA of the CDR3: TGTGCCAGCAGTGGGGGGGACGGTCCCTACGAGCAGTACTTC.

In its sample, this clonotype was seen a few times. The CDR3 spells CASSLLPPTDNEQFF. CDR3 coding DNA: TGTGCCAGCAGTTTACTACCCCCCACCGACAATGAGCAGTTCTTC. V is TRBV27 and J is TRBJ2-1; D call uncertain. This CDR3 is 15 amino acids long. Trimming left V 2 bases short and J 5 bases short, with 13 bases between. Germline V CDR1 and CDR2: MNHEY, SMNVEV (reference sequence).

This clonotype occurred a few times. A much larger clone differs by one base, so this may be a read error. This chain connects TRBV7-9 to TRBJ1-2; D call uncertain. Germline V CDR1 and CDR2: SEHNR, FQNEAQ (reference sequence). CDR3 length: 13 residues. With 1 base removed from V and 7 bases from J, the gap between germline ends came to 10 bases. As DNA, the CDR3 is TGTGCCAGCAGCTTAGAGGGCAGGCCTGGCTACACCTTC. The encoded protein is CASSLEGRPGYTF. Variable domain in full (rest from reference TRBV7-9 and TRBJ1-2): DTGVSQNPRHKITKRGQNVTFRCDPISEHNRLYWYRQTLGQGPEFLTYFQNEAQLEKSRLLSDRFSAERPKGSFSTLEIQRTEQGDSAMYLCASSLEGRPGYTFGSGTRLTVV.

Comments on this clonotype: This may stem from a read error, because a much larger clone lies one nucleotide away. The chain is built from TRBV7-9 and TRBJ1-5; D not resolved. This CDR3 is 14 amino acids long. Germline CDR1 SEHNR, CDR2 FQNEAQ (reference sequence). V was trimmed by 2 bases and J by 5 bases, leaving 10 bases between them. CDR3 in DNA: TGTGCCAGCAGCTTATCTGGAGGGTATCAGCCCCAGCATTTT. Its translation: CASSLSGGYQPQHF.

This clonotype was picked up many times. The CDR3 sequence: CASSVERGPYNEQFF. The DNA for the CDR3 is TGTGCCAGCAGCGTAGAGAGGGGGCCCTACAATGAGCAGTTCTTC. The chain recombines TRBV9 with TRBJ2-1, with 7 nucleotides matching TRBD1. This CDR3 is built from 15 residues. Germline CDR1 and CDR2: SGDLS and YYNGEE. V was pared by 0 bases and J by 2 bases, with 2 bases of the junction left unmatched.

This clonotype has a count of ten or more. The gene calls are TRBV6-2 or TRBV6-3 and TRBJ2-2; the match to TRBD1 covers 7 bases. After removal of 10 bases from V and 3 bases from J, the junction contained 11 bases not matched to a gene. CDR1 is MNHEY, CDR2 SVGEGT, per germline. There are 15 residues in the CDR3. The CDR3 here is CATQDRVWDTGELFF. CDR3 DNA sequence: TGTGCCACCCAAGACAGGGTCTGGGACACCGGGGAGCTGTTTTTT.

This clonotype was seen a few times. The chain recombines TRBV5-6 with TRBJ1-1; no definite D call. The CDR3 has 14 residues. CDR1 and CDR2 from the germline V gene are SGHDT and YYEEEE. The ends were cut back, 1 base at V and 0 bases at J, with 7 bases in the middle. For the CDR3, the DNA is TGTGCCAGCAGCTTGACAGTCATGAACACTGAAGCTTTCTTT. This encodes CASSLTVMNTEAFF.

This clonotype was seen repeatedly, ten times or more. The chain recombines TRBV12-3 or TRBV12-4 with TRBJ2-5, with 14 bases matching TRBD2. The CDR3 spans 15 residues. V lost 5 bases, J lost 1 base, and 0 bases stayed unmatched. The CDR3 region has the DNA TGTGCCAGCAGTGGACTAGCGGGGGGCCAAGAGACCCAGTACTTC. This encodes CASSGLAGGQETQYF.

This clonotype was seen at least ten times. The chain carries TRBV11-3 and TRBJ2-3; no reliable D call. Germline-derived CDR1 and CDR2 are SGHNT and YENEEA. The CDR3 runs 13 residues. V lost 1 base to trimming and J lost 4 bases, with 6 bases between them. DNA of the CDR3: TGTGCCAGCAGCTTAGGTTTGGCAGATACGCAGTATTTT. It encodes CASSLGLADTQYF.

This clonotype has just a few counts. This chain links TRBV10-3 with TRBJ2-7, with 8 bases identical to TRBD2. CDR1 and CDR2 (germline): ENHRY, SYGVKD. This CDR3 comprises 14 residues. The trim removed 5 bases at V and 7 bases at J, leaving 10 bases unmatched. This chain's CDR3 is CAISILAEGREQYF. The CDR3 DNA follows: TGTGCCATCAGTATACTAGCGGAGGGTCGGGAGCAGTACTTC.

This clonotype counts as medium-sized. The rearrangement links TRBV27 to TRBJ2-3, with TRBD2 identical over 13 bases. The V gene end was trimmed by 4 bases and the J gene end by 4 bases; junction bases not matched to a gene: 5. Germline V lookup: CDR1 MNHEY, CDR2 SMNVEV (reference sequence). The CDR3 extends over 16 amino acids. DNA for the CDR3: TGTGCCAGCAGTTGGTCGGGACTAGCGGGACCAGATACGCAGTATTTT. This encodes CASSWSGLAGPDTQYF.

This clonotype was counted many times. The chain employs TRBV15 and TRBJ1-5, with a weak D call TRBD1 (5 bases). Between the trimmed V and J ends, which lost 0 bases and 7 bases, there was a span of 7 bases. The CDR3 sequence is 13 residues long. The V gene's germline CDR1 is LNHNV and CDR2 YYDKDF (reference sequence). Here the CDR3 reads CATSRERGQPQHF. The CDR3 bases are TGTGCCACCAGCAGAGAGAGGGGACAGCCCCAGCATTTT.

This clonotype came up many times. The chain combines TRBV13 with TRBJ2-7, with 8 bases lining up with TRBD2. V dropped 5 bases and J dropped 2; count of bases not matched to a gene: 8. CDR1 and CDR2 (germline): PRHDT, FYEKMQ (reference sequence). CDR3 length: 15 amino acids. DNA of the CDR3: TGTGCCAGCAGCAGAGCGGGACTAGTCGCCTACGAGCAGTACTTC. Translated: CASSRAGLVAYEQYF.

This clonotype was counted at least ten times. The chain has TRBV19 and TRBJ2-7; 7 nucleotides agree with TRBD1. The CDR3 has 14 amino acids. CDR1 is LNHDA and CDR2 is SQIVND in the germline V gene (reference sequence). The V and J ends lost 3 bases and 6 bases, in that order; junction bases with no gene match: 8. CDR3 amino acids: CASSMWDSSGEQYF. As DNA, the CDR3 is TGTGCCAGTAGTATGTGGGACAGTTCCGGCGAGCAGTACTTC. The whole variable domain, remainder taken from reference TRBV19 and TRBJ2-7, is DGGITQSPKYLFRKEGQNVTLSCEQNLNHDAMYWYRQDPGQGLRLIYYSQIVNDFQKGDIAEGYSVSREKKESFPLTVTSAQKNPTAFYLCASSMWDSSGEQYFGPGTRLTVT.

Many counts were recorded for this clonotype. The chain uses TRBV2 and TRBJ1-5; 8 bases match TRBD1. V was pared by 8 bases and J by 4 bases, with 10 bases of the junction left unmatched. The CDR3 is made up of 15 amino acids. Germline-derived CDR1 and CDR2 are SNHLY and FYNNEI. CDR3 DNA: TGTGCCAGCCGATACCAGGGGGCCCAAAATCAGCCCCAGCATTTT. This gives the protein CASRYQGAQNQPQHF.

This clonotype was observed at least ten times. V usage is TRBV29-1 and J usage is TRBJ1-3; 7 nucleotides line up with TRBD1. Germline values: CDR1 SQVTM, CDR2 ANQGSEA. V shed 2 bases and J 2 bases; nucleotides not matched to a gene: 3. This CDR3 spans 14 amino acids. Here the CDR3 reads CSVELTGAGNTIYF. DNA for the CDR3: TGCAGCGTTGAACTAACAGGGGCTGGAAACACCATATATTTT.

At least ten counts were recorded for this clonotype. The J gene is TRBJ2-1, the V gene TRBV11-3; 7 nucleotides match TRBD1. The CDR3 length is 15 residues. V was clipped by 5 bases and J by 0 bases; unmatched bases: 4. Germline loops: CDR1 SGHNT, CDR2 YENEEA. The DNA for the CDR3 is TGTGCCAGCAGCCAGGACAGGAGCTCCTACAATGAGCAGTTCTTC. It codes for CASSQDRSSYNEQFF.

There are a few counts of this clonotype. The chain links TRBV9 to TRBJ2-7; 9 bases are shared with TRBD2. The junction had 6 bases not matched to a gene; V was cut back by 1 base and J by 4 bases. The length of the CDR3 is 15 residues. CDR1 and CDR2 (germline): SGDLS, YYNGEE. The CDR3 nucleotides are TGTGCCAGCAGCGTATTTAGCGGGAGTACATACGAGCAGTACTTC. It is translated as CASSVFSGSTYEQYF. The full variable domain, its missing parts supplied by reference TRBV9 and TRBJ2-7, is DSGVTQTPKHLITATGQRVTLRCSPRSGDLSVYWYQQSLDQGLQFLIQYYNGEERAKGNILERFSAQQFPDLHSELNLSSLELGDSALYFCASSVFSGSTYEQYFGPGTRLTVT.

This clonotype was seen ten or more times. J is TRBJ2-7 and V is TRBV6-1, with D possibly TRBD1 on 6 matching bases. Germline lookup yields CDR1 MNHNS and CDR2 SASEGT. V was trimmed by 7 bases and J by 2 bases, leaving 12 bases between them. The CDR3 totals 13 residues. CDR3 in amino acids: CASNNRAPYEQYF. The CDR3 coding sequence is TGTGCCAGCAATAACAGGGCACCCTACGAGCAGTACTTC.

In its sample, this clonotype was seen many times. J is TRBJ2-1 and V is TRBV19; 7 nucleotides match TRBD2. The CDR3 spans 15 residues. CDR1 LNHDA and CDR2 SQIVND come from the germline V gene (reference sequence). The ends lost 5 bases at V and 3 bases at J; junction bases unmatched: 7. The CDR3 loop is CASSPWTRNYNEQFF. In DNA form, the CDR3 reads TGTGCCAGTAGTCCCTGGACTAGAAACTACAATGAGCAGTTCTTC.

On this clonotype itself: A much larger clone lies one base from this, so it may be a read error. It is likely a read error, because the conserved phenylalanine at the end of the CDR3 is missing. The chain's CDR3 is CASSQLGVGQEQYL. The CDR3 nucleotides read TGTGCCAGCAGTCAACTTGGAGTTGGGCAAGAGCAGTACCTC. The V call is TRBV28, the J call TRBJ2-7; D is uncertain. Trimming took 5 bases from V and 7 from J, leaving 18 bases between them. Germline CDR1 MDHEN, CDR2 SYDVKM. This CDR3 region has 14 residues.